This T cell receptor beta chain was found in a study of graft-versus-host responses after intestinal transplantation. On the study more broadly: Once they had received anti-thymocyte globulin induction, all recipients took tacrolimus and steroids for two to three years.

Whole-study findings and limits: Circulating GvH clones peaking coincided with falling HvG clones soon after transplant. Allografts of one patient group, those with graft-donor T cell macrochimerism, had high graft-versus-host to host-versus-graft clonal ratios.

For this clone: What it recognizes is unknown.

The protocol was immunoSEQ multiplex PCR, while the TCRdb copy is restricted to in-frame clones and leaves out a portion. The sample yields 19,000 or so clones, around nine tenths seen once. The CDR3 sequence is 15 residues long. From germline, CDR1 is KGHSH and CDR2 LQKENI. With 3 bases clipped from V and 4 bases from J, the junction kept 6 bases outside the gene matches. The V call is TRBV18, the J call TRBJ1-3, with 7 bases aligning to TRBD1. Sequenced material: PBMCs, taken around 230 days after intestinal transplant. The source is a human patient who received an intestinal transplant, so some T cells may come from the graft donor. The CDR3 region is CASSPTGSIGNTIYF. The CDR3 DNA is TGTGCCAGCTCACCGACAGGGAGTATAGGAAACACCATATATTTT.